This T cell receptor (beta chain) is from a study of regulatory T cells in long-lasting Graves disease (dated by TCRdb to about 2021). Broadly, across the study: Persistent Graves' disease meant more than 5 years of antithyroid drug treatment with TSH receptor autoantibodies that stayed positive. This study used TCR sequencing and RNA sequencing of peripheral blood to compare persistent Graves' disease patients against newly diagnosed Graves' disease patients. The study took place in China and was registered as a clinical trial. A total of roughly 33 samples underwent TCR sequencing: around 13 from persistent and roughly 20 from newly diagnosed Graves' disease patients. Antithyroid drugs had been taken for approximately 10 years on average by persistent Graves' disease patients in the clinical cohort. What the work shows at the level of the full study, not this receptor alone: As a limitation, the authors acknowledged that the small sample size may reduce accuracy. Preferential use of TRBV28, TRBJ1-2 and TRBJ2-5 was observed in persistent disease, whereas TRBV20-1 and TRBJ2-1 were favored in newly diagnosed disease. Sequencing and analysis were restricted to the TCR beta chain. Persistent Graves' disease patients showed lower TCR Shannon entropy and fewer highly expanded clones than newly diagnosed patients, suggesting clonal expansion. Persistent patients shared more public clonotypes among themselves (2,741) than newly diagnosed patients did (over 900). Peripheral blood alone was examined, since thyroid tissue, which constituted the primary lesion, could not be accessed.

This clonotype was seen repeatedly, ten times or more. There is no known antigen for this receptor. Qualities for individual bases were not recorded, and no much larger clone is one base off. Per the publication, the time point label means: persistent/refractory GD, antithyroid drugs over 5 years with positive TRAb. RNA was extracted from PBMCs in TRIzol for both TCR sequencing and RNA sequencing. The diagnosis of Graves' disease followed American Thyroid Association guidelines. The patients came from an endocrinology department in Xi'an, China. Each patient gave about 8.1 milliliters of peripheral blood, collected in an EDTA anticoagulant tube. PBMCs were isolated by Ficoll Paque Plus density gradient separation without further T cell sorting. An Agilent 2100 Bioanalyzer and agarose gel were used to assess RNA quality, and a NanoDrop 2000 was used to measure RNA concentration. CDR1 and CDR2, per the germline V gene, are MDHEN and SYDVKM. Trimmed from V: 4 bases; trimmed from J: 7 bases; junction bases lacking a gene match: 7. There are 15 amino acids in the CDR3, from cysteine to phenylalanine inclusive. Only the CDR3 region is kept as DNA, spanning 45 bases read in frame from base 1.

The method was multiplex PCR. Data came from an Illumina HiSeq 4000. CDR3 regions were amplified by Arm-PCR with iRepertoire HTBI primers to construct TCR beta libraries. Before sequencing, the PCR products underwent gel purification. On the study's bioinformatics: Gene usage analysis of CDR3 amino acid clonotypes relied on the 60 or so TRBV and about 13 TRBJ segments identified across samples. Filtered high-quality paired reads were merged into contigs using COPE and FqMerger. BLAST was used to align contigs to the IMGT TRBV, TRBD and TRBJ reference genes, and CDR3 was defined following IMGT. Clonotypes above 0.1% frequency were classified as highly expanded clones. Shannon entropy served as the measure of repertoire diversity, while the Gini coefficient captured V-J evenness. A clonotype was considered public if more than one individual shared it. TCRdb trimmed public reads at Q25 via fastp, called clones via MiXCR and kept in-frame beta chains. Rows merge per CDR3 protein into single entries with the most common DNA and genes. TCRdb, rather than the study authors, made the V and J calls. The sample table holds around 500,000 distinct CDR3 sequences, of which less than 25% were seen once. The ten most abundant clones make up 7.8% of the sample.

This specimen consisted of peripheral blood mononuclear cells (PBMCs), obtained when the disease was refractory, from a patient treated with antithyroid drugs. The V and J segments used are TRBV28 and TRBJ1-2; TRBD1 agrees with 12 junctional bases. This sequence was found in a female donor with Graves disease. The CDR3 region reads CASSSAGTGGGGYTF. The base sequence is TGTGCCAGCAGTTCAGCCGGGACAGGGGGCGGTGGCTACACCTTC.